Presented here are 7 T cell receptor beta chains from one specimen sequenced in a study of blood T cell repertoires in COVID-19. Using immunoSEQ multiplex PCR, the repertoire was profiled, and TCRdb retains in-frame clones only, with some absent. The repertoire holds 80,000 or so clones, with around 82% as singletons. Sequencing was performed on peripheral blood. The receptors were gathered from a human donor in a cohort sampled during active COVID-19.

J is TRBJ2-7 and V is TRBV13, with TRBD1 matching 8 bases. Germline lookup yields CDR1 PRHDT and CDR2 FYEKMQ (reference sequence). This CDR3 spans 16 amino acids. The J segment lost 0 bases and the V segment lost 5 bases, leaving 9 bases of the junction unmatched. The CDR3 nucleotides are TGTGCCAGCAGCAGGCCCGGGACAGGAAGCTCCTACGAGCAGTACTTC. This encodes CASSRPGTGSSYEQYF.

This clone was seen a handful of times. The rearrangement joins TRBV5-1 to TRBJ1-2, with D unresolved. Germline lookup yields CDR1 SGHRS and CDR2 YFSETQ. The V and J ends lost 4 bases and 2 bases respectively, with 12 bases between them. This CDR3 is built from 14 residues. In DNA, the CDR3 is TGCGCCAGCAGCGGGGAGACGGACAACTATGGCTACACCTTC. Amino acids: CASSGETDNYGYTF.

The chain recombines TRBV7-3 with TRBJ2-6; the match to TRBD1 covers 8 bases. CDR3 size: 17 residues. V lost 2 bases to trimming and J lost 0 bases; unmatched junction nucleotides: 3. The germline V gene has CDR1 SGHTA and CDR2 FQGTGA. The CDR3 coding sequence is TGTGCCAGCAGCTTAGCAGGGGGCCTCTCTGGGGCCAACGTCCTGACTTTC. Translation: CASSLAGGLSGANVLTF.

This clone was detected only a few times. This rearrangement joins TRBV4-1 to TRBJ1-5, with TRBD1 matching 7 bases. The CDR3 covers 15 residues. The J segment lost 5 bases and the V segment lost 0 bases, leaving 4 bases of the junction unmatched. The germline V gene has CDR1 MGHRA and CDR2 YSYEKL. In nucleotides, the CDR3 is TGCGCCAGCAGCCAAGAAGTCACAGGGGATCAGCCCCAGCATTTT. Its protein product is CASSQEVTGDQPQHF.

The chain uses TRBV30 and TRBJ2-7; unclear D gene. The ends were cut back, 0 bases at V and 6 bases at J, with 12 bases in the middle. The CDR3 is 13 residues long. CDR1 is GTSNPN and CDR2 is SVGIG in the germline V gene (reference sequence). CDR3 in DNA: TGTGCCTGGAGTGTACAGCAAGCCGGCGAGCAGTACTTC. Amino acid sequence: CAWSVQQAGEQYF.

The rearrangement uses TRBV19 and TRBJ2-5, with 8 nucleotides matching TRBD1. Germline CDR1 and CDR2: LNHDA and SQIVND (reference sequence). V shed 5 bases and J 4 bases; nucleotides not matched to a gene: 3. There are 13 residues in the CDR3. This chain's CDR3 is CASSLGQGETQYF. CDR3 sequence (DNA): TGTGCCAGTAGTCTAGGACAGGGAGAGACCCAGTACTTC.

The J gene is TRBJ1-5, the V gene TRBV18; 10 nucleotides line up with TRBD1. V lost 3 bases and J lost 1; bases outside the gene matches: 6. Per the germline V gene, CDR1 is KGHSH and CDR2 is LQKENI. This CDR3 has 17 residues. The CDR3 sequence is CASSPPGQGISNQPQHF. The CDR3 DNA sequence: TGTGCCAGCTCACCCCCGGGACAGGGGATAAGCAATCAGCCCCAGCATTTT.